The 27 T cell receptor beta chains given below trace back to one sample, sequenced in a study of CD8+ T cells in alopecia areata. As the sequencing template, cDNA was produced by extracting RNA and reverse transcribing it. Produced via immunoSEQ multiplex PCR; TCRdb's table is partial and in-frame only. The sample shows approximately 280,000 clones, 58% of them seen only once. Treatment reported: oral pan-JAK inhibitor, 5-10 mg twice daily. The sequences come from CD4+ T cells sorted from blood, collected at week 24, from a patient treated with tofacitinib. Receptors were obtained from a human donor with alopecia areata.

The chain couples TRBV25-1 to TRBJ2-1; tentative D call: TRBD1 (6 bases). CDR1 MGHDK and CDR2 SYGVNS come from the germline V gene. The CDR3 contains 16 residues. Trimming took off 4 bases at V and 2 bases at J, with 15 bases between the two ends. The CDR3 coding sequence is TGTGCCAGCAGTGGAACTGAGGGGGACGCCTACAATGAGCAGTTCTTC. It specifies CASSGTEGDAYNEQFF.

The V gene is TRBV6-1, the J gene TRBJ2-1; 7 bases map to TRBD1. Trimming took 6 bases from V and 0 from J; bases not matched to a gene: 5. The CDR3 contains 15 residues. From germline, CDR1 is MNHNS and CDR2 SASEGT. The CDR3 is CASRGQASSYNEQFF. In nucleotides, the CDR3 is TGTGCCAGCAGAGGACAGGCAAGCTCCTACAATGAGCAGTTCTTC.

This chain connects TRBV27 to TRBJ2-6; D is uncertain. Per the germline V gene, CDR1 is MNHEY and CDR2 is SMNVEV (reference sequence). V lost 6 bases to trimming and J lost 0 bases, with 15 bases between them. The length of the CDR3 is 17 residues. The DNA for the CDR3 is TGTGCCAGCAGCCGCGTATGGGCTAGCTCTGGGGCCAACGTCCTGACTTTC. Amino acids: CASSRVWASSGANVLTF.

CDR3 bases: TGTGCCAGCAGCTTAGCTCAGACGATGGGTTACGAGCAGTACTTC. Translating gives CASSLAQTMGYEQYF. This chain links TRBV7-2 with TRBJ2-7; D gene ambiguous. The CDR3 consists of 15 residues. Trimming cost V 0 bases and J 4 bases, with 13 bases left between them. Germline V lookup: CDR1 SGHTA, CDR2 FQGNSA.

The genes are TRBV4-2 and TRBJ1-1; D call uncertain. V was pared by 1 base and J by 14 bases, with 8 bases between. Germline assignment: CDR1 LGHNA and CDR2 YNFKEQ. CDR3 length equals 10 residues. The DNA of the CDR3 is TGTGCCAGCAGCCAAGGCCTTCTATTCTTT. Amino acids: CASSQGLLFF.

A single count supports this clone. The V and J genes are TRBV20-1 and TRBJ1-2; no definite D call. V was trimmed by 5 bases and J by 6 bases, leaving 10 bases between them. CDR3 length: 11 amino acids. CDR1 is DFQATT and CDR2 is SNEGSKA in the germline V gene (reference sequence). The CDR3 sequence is CSAGIRDGYTF. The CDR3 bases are TGCAGTGCTGGGATACGCGATGGCTACACCTTC.

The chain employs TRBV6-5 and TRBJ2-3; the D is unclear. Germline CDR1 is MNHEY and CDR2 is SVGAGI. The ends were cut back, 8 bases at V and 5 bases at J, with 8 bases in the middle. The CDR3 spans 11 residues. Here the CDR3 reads CASGPQDTQYF. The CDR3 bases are TGTGCCAGCGGACCGCAAGATACGCAGTATTTT.

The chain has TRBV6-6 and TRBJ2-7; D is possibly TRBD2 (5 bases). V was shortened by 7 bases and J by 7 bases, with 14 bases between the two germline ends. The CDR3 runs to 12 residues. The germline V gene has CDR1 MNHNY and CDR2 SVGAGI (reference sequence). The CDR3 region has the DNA TGTGCCAGCACCCACCGAGGAGGAGAGCAGTACTTC. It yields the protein CASTHRGGEQYF.

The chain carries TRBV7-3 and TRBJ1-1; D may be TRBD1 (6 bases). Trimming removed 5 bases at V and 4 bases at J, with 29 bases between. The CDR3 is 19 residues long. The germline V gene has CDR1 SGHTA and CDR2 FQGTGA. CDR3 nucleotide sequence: TGTGCCAGCAGCGGAACGGACAGACCTAACCTTCCCCTGCTCACTGAAGCTTTCTTT. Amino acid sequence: CASSGTDRPNLPLLTEAFF.

The CDR3 protein is CASSLSGGGALSQETQYF. The CDR3 DNA reads TGTGCCAGCAGCTTATCGGGGGGCGGTGCGCTGAGCCAAGAGACCCAGTACTTC. The genes are TRBV7-9 and TRBJ2-5, with D maybe TRBD2 (7 bases). Trimming took 2 bases from V and 1 from J, leaving 20 bases between them. In germline, CDR1 is SEHNR, CDR2 FQNEAQ (reference sequence). CDR3 length: 18 residues.

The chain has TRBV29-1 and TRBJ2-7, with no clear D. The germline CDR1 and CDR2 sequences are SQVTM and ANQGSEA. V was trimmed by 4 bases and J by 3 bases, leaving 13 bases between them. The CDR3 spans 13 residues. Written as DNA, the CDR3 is TGCAGCGTTGTAAAGGGAATGGACTACGAGCAGTACTTC. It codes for CSVVKGMDYEQYF.

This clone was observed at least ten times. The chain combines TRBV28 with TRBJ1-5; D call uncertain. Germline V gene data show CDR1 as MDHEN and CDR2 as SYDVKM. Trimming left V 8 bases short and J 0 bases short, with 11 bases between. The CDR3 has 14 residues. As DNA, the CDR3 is TGTGCCAGCGCCGCCCCGGGTAGCAATCAGCCCCAGCATTTT. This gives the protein CASAAPGSNQPQHF.

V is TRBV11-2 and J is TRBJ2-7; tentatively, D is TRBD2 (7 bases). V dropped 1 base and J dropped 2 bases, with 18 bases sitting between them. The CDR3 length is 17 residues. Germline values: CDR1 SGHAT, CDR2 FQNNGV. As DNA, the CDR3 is TGTGCCAGCAGCTTAGGGGCCGGGGGGCAGAAGACCTACGAGCAGTACTTC. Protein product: CASSLGAGGQKTYEQYF.

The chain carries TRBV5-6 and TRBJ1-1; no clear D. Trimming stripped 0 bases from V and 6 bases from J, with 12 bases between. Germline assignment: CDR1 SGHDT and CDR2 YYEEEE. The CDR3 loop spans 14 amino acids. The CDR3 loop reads CASSLGQNEAEAFF. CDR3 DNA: TGTGCCAGCAGCTTGGGTCAAAATGAGGCTGAAGCTTTCTTT.

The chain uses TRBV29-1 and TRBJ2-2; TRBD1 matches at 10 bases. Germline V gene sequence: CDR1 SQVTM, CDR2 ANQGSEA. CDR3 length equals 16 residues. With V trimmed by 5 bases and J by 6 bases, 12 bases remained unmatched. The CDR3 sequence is CSVRTSGTGVSGELFF. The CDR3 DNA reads TGCAGCGTTCGTACTTCCGGGACAGGGGTTTCCGGGGAGCTGTTTTTT.

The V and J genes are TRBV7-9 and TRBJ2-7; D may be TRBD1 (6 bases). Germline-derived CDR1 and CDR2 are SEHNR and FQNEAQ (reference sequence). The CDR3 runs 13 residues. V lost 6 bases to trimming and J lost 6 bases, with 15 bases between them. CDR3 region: CASSQQGWSEQYF. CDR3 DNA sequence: TGTGCCAGCAGTCAACAGGGCTGGAGCGAGCAGTACTTC. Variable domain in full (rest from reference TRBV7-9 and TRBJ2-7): DTGVSQNPRHKITKRGQNVTFRCDPISEHNRLYWYRQTLGQGPEFLTYFQNEAQLEKSRLLSDRFSAERPKGSFSTLEIQRTEQGDSAMYLCASSQQGWSEQYFGPGTRLTVT.

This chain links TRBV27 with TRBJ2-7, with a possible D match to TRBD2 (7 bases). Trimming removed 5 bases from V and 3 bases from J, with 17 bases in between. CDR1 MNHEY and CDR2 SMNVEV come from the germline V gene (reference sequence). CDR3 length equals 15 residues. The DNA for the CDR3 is TGTGCCAGCAGTCCGCGGGGGCGTTCATACTACGAGCAGTACTTC. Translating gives CASSPRGRSYYEQYF.

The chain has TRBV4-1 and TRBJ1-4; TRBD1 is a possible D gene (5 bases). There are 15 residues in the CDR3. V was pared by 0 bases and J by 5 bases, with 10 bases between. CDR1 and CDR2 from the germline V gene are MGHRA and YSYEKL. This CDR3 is CASSQEDQGNEKLFF. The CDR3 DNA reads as TGCGCCAGCAGCCAAGAAGACCAGGGAAATGAAAAACTGTTTTTT.

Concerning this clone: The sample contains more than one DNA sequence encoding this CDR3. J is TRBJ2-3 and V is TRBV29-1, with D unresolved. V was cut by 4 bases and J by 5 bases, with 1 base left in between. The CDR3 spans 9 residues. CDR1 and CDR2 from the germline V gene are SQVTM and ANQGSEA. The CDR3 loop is CSVGDTQYF. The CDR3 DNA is TGCAGCGTTGGAGATACGCAGTATTTT.

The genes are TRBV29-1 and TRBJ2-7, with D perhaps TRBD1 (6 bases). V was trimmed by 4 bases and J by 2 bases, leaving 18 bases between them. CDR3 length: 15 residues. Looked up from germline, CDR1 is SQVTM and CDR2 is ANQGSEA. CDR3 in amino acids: CSVGQAGMTAYEQYF. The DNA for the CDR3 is TGCAGCGTTGGACAGGCCGGGATGACAGCCTACGAGCAGTACTTC.

In nucleotides, the CDR3 is TGTGCCAGCACCCCCGCGGGGAGGAACGAGCAGTACTTC. Translating it yields CASTPAGRNEQYF. V is TRBV28 and J is TRBJ2-7; possible D gene TRBD2, 6 bases. Per germline, CDR1 MDHEN and CDR2 SYDVKM. V was clipped by 7 bases and J by 5 bases, with 15 bases between them. The CDR3 runs 13 residues.

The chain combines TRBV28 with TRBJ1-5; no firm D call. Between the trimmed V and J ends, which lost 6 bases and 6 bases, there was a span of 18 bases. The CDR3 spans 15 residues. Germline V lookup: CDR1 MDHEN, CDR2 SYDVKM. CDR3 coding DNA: TGTGCCAGCAGGCGCCGTCCTGGGATAGGTCAGCCCCAGCATTTT. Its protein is CASRRRPGIGQPQHF.

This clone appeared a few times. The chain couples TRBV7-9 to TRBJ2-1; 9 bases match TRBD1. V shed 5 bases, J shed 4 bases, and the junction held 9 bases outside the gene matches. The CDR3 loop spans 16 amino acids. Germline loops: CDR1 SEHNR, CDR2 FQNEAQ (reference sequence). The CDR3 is CASSPGDRVGYNEQFF. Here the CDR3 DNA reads TGTGCCAGCAGCCCAGGGGACAGGGTCGGGTACAATGAGCAGTTCTTC. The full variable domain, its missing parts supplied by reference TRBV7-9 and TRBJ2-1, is DTGVSQNPRHKITKRGQNVTFRCDPISEHNRLYWYRQTLGQGPEFLTYFQNEAQLEKSRLLSDRFSAERPKGSFSTLEIQRTEQGDSAMYLCASSPGDRVGYNEQFFGPGTRLTVL.

CDR3 residues: CAWSNLPNTEAFF. CDR3 nucleotide sequence: TGTGCCTGGAGTAACCTCCCGAACACTGAAGCTTTCTTT. The chain uses TRBV30 and TRBJ1-1; D uncertain. V was trimmed by 2 bases and J by 1 base, leaving 8 bases between them. The CDR3 loop spans 13 amino acids. Germline CDR1 GTSNPN, CDR2 SVGIG (reference sequence).

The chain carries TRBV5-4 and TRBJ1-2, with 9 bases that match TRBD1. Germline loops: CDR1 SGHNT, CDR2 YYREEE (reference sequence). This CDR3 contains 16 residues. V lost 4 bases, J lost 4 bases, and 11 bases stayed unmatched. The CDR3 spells CASSDHPGQGRYGYTF. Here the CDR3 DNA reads TGTGCCAGCAGCGACCATCCGGGACAGGGTCGCTATGGCTACACCTTC.

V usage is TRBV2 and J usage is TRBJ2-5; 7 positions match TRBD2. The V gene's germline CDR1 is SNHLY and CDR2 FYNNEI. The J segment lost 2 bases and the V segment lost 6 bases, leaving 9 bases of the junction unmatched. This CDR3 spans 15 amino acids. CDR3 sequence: CASRPYAGEQETQYF. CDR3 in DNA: TGTGCCAGCAGACCTTACGCGGGGGAGCAAGAGACCCAGTACTTC. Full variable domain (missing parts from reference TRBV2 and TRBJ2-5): EPEVTQTPSHQVTQMGQEVILRCVPISNHLYFYWYRQILGQKVEFLVSFYNNEISEKSEIFDDQFSVERPDGSNFTLKIRSTKLEDSAMYFCASRPYAGEQETQYFGPGTRLLVL.

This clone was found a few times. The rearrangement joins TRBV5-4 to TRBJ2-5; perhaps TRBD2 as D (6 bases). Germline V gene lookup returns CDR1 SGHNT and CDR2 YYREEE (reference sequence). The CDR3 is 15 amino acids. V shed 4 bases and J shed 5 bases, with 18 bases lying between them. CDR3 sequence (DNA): TGTGCCAGCAGCCAAGGCGATAGACTAGGGGAGACCCAGTACTTC. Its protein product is CASSQGDRLGETQYF.